These 23 T cell receptor beta chains share one sample of origin, sequenced in a study of blood T cell repertoires in COVID-19. The protocol was immunoSEQ multiplex PCR, while the TCRdb copy is restricted to in-frame clones and leaves out a portion. Here the sample spans about 230,000 clones, 65% to 90% being singletons. The sample comprised peripheral blood. These receptors came from a woman between 35 and 50 years old who had recovered from COVID-19.

This chain uses TRBV28 with TRBJ2-7; D ambiguous. The V end lost 2 bases, the J end lost 2 bases, and 7 bases lay between the germline ends. The CDR3 loop spans 13 amino acids. The germline gives CDR1 MDHEN, CDR2 SYDVKM. The CDR3 DNA follows: TGTGCCAGCAGTTTAGTCCGTCCCTACGAGCAGTACTTC. Encoded protein: CASSLVRPYEQYF.

The chain links TRBV13 to TRBJ2-7, with 7 bases lining up with TRBD1. J was trimmed by 6 bases and V by 5 bases; bases with no gene match: 13. Germline assignment: CDR1 PRHDT and CDR2 FYEKMQ (reference sequence). This CDR3 region has 15 residues. The CDR3 here is CASSARDSPRSEQYF. The CDR3 DNA sequence: TGTGCCAGCAGCGCCCGGGACAGTCCCCGTTCCGAGCAGTACTTC.

The V and J genes are TRBV6-2 or TRBV6-3 and TRBJ1-3; D is undetermined. Germline assignment: CDR1 MNHEY and CDR2 SVGEGT. V lost 3 bases and J lost 4, with 10 bases in between. The CDR3 loop spans 14 amino acids. DNA of the CDR3: TGTGCCAGCAGTTATGGAGGAGGAGGAAACACCATATATTTT. This codes for CASSYGGGGNTIYF.

This chain uses TRBV5-1 with TRBJ2-7; TRBD1 matches at 10 bases. Looked up from germline, CDR1 is SGHRS and CDR2 is YFSETQ. CDR3 length equals 13 residues. J lost 4 bases, V lost 4 bases, and 2 bases had no gene match. This chain's CDR3 is CASSGTGAYEQYF. As DNA, the CDR3 is TGCGCCAGCAGCGGGACAGGGGCTTACGAGCAGTACTTC.

The rearrangement uses TRBV3-1 (or the pseudogene TRBV3-2) and TRBJ1-3; 8 bases align to TRBD1. J lost 0 bases, V lost 3 bases, and 4 bases had no gene match. This CDR3 comprises 16 residues. From germline, CDR1 is LGHDT and CDR2 YNNKEL (reference sequence). The CDR3 loop reads CASSHATGGSGNTIYF. In DNA form, the CDR3 reads TGTGCCAGCAGCCATGCTACAGGGGGCTCTGGAAACACCATATATTTT.

The chain uses TRBV4-1 and TRBJ2-1, with D maybe TRBD1 (5 bases). CDR3 length equals 14 residues. V lost 8 bases and J 3 bases, leaving 14 bases between the germline ends. Germline V CDR1 and CDR2: MGHRA, YSYEKL. The CDR3 is CASATGADYNEQFF. Written as DNA, the CDR3 is TGCGCCAGCGCAACTGGGGCAGACTACAATGAGCAGTTCTTC.

CDR3 sequence reads: CASSPDMREQYF. In DNA, the CDR3 is TGTGCCAGCAGCCCGGACATGAGGGAGCAGTACTTC. The rearrangement joins TRBV5-6 to TRBJ2-7; tentative D call: TRBD1 (5 bases). The V gene lost 4 bases and the J gene lost 7 bases, with 12 bases spanning the gap. The CDR3 is made up of 12 amino acids. The germline V gene encodes CDR1 SGHDT and CDR2 YYEEEE.

The rearrangement uses TRBV12-3 or TRBV12-4 and TRBJ1-1; 7 nucleotides match TRBD1. The trim removed 5 bases at V and 7 bases at J, leaving 7 bases unmatched. The CDR3 is 13 amino acids. The CDR3 protein is CASSRQGLLEAFF. The CDR3 coding sequence is TGTGCCAGCAGTCGACAGGGTCTACTTGAAGCTTTCTTT.

The V gene is TRBV5-8, the J gene TRBJ2-3; tentatively, D is TRBD1 (6 bases). Trimming removed 0 bases at V and 4 bases at J, with 15 bases between. Germline CDR1 SGHTS, CDR2 YDEGEE. This CDR3 is 16 amino acids long. The CDR3 sequence: CASSLGLGPGADTQYF. CDR3 DNA: TGTGCCAGCAGCTTGGGACTCGGTCCAGGGGCAGATACGCAGTATTTT.

The CDR3, as DNA: TGCAGCGTGGCGGGGGCTTATTGGACTGAAGCTTTCTTT. Its translation is CSVAGAYWTEAFF. The chain uses TRBV29-1 and TRBJ1-1; TRBD1 is a possible D gene (6 bases). V lost 6 bases and J 5 bases, leaving 16 bases between the germline ends. CDR1 and CDR2 from the germline V gene are SQVTM and ANQGSEA. CDR3 size: 13 residues.

The chain combines TRBV3-1 (or the pseudogene TRBV3-2) with TRBJ1-6; tentatively, D is TRBD1 (5 bases). Between the trimmed V and J ends, which lost 0 bases and 2 bases, there was a span of 29 bases. CDR1 is LGHDT, CDR2 YNNKEL, per germline (reference sequence). The CDR3 length is 23 residues. The CDR3 coding sequence is TGTGCCAGCAGCCAAGATAAAGTTCCCTTTTCGGCCCCATGGGGCGCCTATAATTCACCCCTCCACTTT. Protein sequence: CASSQDKVPFSAPWGAYNSPLHF.

The V call is TRBV19, the J call TRBJ2-2; D ambiguous. Germline V CDR1 and CDR2: LNHDA, SQIVND (reference sequence). V shed 5 bases and J shed 1 base, with 2 bases lying between them. The CDR3 has 12 amino acids. CDR3 bases: TGTGCCAGTAGTCTGAACACCGGGGAGCTGTTTTTT. Translating gives CASSLNTGELFF.

V gene TRBV24-1 combines with J gene TRBJ2-3, with TRBD2 matching over 10 bases. CDR3 length: 15 amino acids. With V trimmed by 6 bases and J by 3 bases, 5 bases remained unmatched. From germline, CDR1 is KGHDR and CDR2 SFDVKD. The CDR3 coding sequence is TGTGCCACCAGTCGAAGCGGGGGGGGGACAGATACGCAGTATTTT. Translating gives CATSRSGGGTDTQYF.

This clone showed up just once. The V call is TRBV13, the J call TRBJ2-6; 12 nucleotides match TRBD1. Germline V gives CDR1 PRHDT, CDR2 FYEKMQ (reference sequence). The CDR3 extends over 19 amino acids. V lost 3 bases and J lost 4; bases outside the gene matches: 10. The CDR3 sequence: CASSFLPGQGAIGANVLTF. CDR3 DNA: TGTGCCAGCAGCTTTTTGCCGGGACAGGGGGCGATAGGGGCCAACGTCCTGACTTTC.

The J gene is TRBJ2-1, the V gene TRBV18, with 11 bases identical to TRBD1. Germline lookup yields CDR1 KGHSH and CDR2 LQKENI. After removal of 5 bases from V and 6 bases from J, the junction contained 3 bases not matched to a gene. The CDR3 runs to 14 residues. CDR3 amino acids: CASSTGTGGNEQFF. For the CDR3, the DNA is TGTGCCAGCTCAACCGGGACAGGGGGCAATGAGCAGTTCTTC.

This clone has only a few counts. The rearrangement joins TRBV11-2 to TRBJ1-1; 10 positions agree with TRBD1. This CDR3 is 15 amino acids long. V lost 0 bases and J lost 5; bases outside the gene matches: 3. Per germline, CDR1 SGHAT and CDR2 FQNNGV. CDR3 residues: CASSLEVGQGTEAFF. The CDR3 DNA is TGTGCCAGCAGCTTAGAGGTGGGACAGGGGACTGAAGCTTTCTTT.

The chain links TRBV12-3 or TRBV12-4 to TRBJ1-3; no clear D. The CDR3 runs 11 residues. Trimming took off 6 bases at V and 3 bases at J, with 3 bases between the two ends. CDR3 nucleotide sequence: TGTGCCAGCAGCCGTGGAAACACCATATATTTT. Translated: CASSRGNTIYF.

This chain links TRBV4-3 with TRBJ2-5; 8 bases map to TRBD2. This CDR3 contains 16 residues. V was clipped by 0 bases and J by 1 base; unmatched bases: 4. Germline V gene data show CDR1 as LGHNA and CDR2 as YSLEER. CDR3: CASSQDWRGVQETQYF. The CDR3 DNA follows: TGCGCCAGCAGCCAAGATTGGCGGGGGGTCCAAGAGACCCAGTACTTC.

The V call is TRBV5-1, the J call TRBJ2-3; D possibly corresponds to TRBD2 (5 bases). V lost 0 bases and J 3 bases, leaving 17 bases between the germline ends. Germline lookup yields CDR1 SGHRS and CDR2 YFSETQ. The CDR3 spans 17 residues. The CDR3 sequence: CASSLAIPLASTDTQYF. The CDR3 bases are TGCGCCAGCAGCTTGGCTATACCCCTAGCTTCGACAGATACGCAGTATTTT.

V gene TRBV27 combines with J gene TRBJ1-1; a weak D match, TRBD1 (5 bases). This CDR3 contains 13 residues. Germline CDR1 reads MNHEY; CDR2 reads SMNVEV (reference sequence). V lost 6 bases and J lost 5, with 13 bases in between. Here the CDR3 DNA reads TGTGCCAGCAGCCCGCTGCGGGGGACTGAAGCTTTCTTT. This codes for CASSPLRGTEAFF.

V gene TRBV19 combines with J gene TRBJ1-5; TRBD1 matches 9 bases. CDR3 length equals 16 residues. Germline V gene sequence: CDR1 LNHDA, CDR2 SQIVND (reference sequence). J was trimmed by 7 bases and V by 6 bases; bases with no gene match: 13. The CDR3 DNA reads TGTGCCAGTAGCACAGTCCCGGGACAGGGTAACCAGCCCCAGCATTTT. Translating gives CASSTVPGQGNQPQHF. Supplemented by reference TRBV19 and TRBJ1-5, the full variable domain reads DGGITQSPKYLFRKEGQNVTLSCEQNLNHDAMYWYRQDPGQGLRLIYYSQIVNDFQKGDIAEGYSVSREKKESFPLTVTSAQKNPTAFYLCASSTVPGQGNQPQHFGDGTRLSIL.

The rearrangement links TRBV3-1 (or the pseudogene TRBV3-2) to TRBJ1-1; no definite D call. The germline V gene has CDR1 LGHDT and CDR2 YNNKEL (reference sequence). The CDR3 runs 9 residues. This chain's CDR3 is CVGNTEAFF. The CDR3 coding sequence is TGTGTCGGGAACACTGAAGCTTTCTTT.

This clone has only one observation. The V call is TRBV7-2, the J call TRBJ2-3, with 8 bases lining up with TRBD2. The trim removed 5 bases at V and 6 bases at J, leaving 13 bases unmatched. CDR3 length: 16 amino acids. Germline V gene sequence: CDR1 SGHTA, CDR2 FQGNSA. The CDR3 DNA is TGTGCCAGCAGCACCTACTTGCGGGGGGCGTCGGATACGCAGTATTTT. Protein product: CASSTYLRGASDTQYF.